A single sample is the source of the 14 T cell receptor beta chains below, sequenced in a study of T cell changes during pregnancy in multiple sclerosis (dated by TCRdb to about 2019). The receptor library was made with the immunoSEQ multiplex PCR assay. TCRdb obtained this table from immuneACCESS and retained in-frame rearrangements with V and J assigned. These tables miss some clones; where compared with another copy, unresolved V genes account for less than half of the shortfall, and the remainder is unexplained. Across this sample there are around 71,000 clones, with roughly 94% seen only once. Of the sample, roughly 1.5% falls within the top ten clones. Source: peripheral blood, taken after pregnancy. These receptors all stem from a female donor with multiple sclerosis, enrolled in a pregnancy study.

V usage is TRBV6-1 and J usage is TRBJ1-5; 7 nucleotides match TRBD1. The CDR3 contains 14 residues. Germline CDR1 MNHNS, CDR2 SASEGT. Germline trimming cut 2 bases from V and 5 bases from J; bases unmatched to any gene: 3. This chain's CDR3 is CASSEQGEHQPQHF. As DNA, the CDR3 is TGTGCCAGCAGTGAACAGGGGGAGCATCAGCCCCAGCATTTT.

V usage is TRBV15 and J usage is TRBJ1-1, with unresolved D. The CDR3 is made up of 14 amino acids. V was cut by 2 bases and J by 1 base, with 8 bases left in between. Germline CDR1 LNHNV, CDR2 YYDKDF (reference sequence). CDR3 sequence: CATSRPTENTEAFF. CDR3 DNA sequence: TGTGCCACCAGCAGACCCACAGAGAACACTGAAGCTTTCTTT.

The chain joins TRBV6-1 to TRBJ2-7, with a weak D call TRBD1 (5 bases). Trimming left V 9 bases short and J 0 bases short, with 9 bases between. The CDR3 totals 12 residues. Germline CDR1 reads MNHNS; CDR2 reads SASEGT. As DNA, the CDR3 is TGTGCCAGTCACAGGTCCTCCTACGAGCAGTACTTC. Protein product: CASHRSSYEQYF.

The J gene is TRBJ2-3, the V gene TRBV6-4, with D perhaps matching TRBD1 (7 bases). Germline V gives CDR1 MRHNA, CDR2 SNTAGT. V was shortened by 4 bases and J by 2 bases, with 16 bases between the two germline ends. CDR3 size: 16 residues. CDR3 protein: CASSGQGEANTDTQYF. Here the CDR3 DNA reads TGTGCCAGCAGTGGCCAGGGGGAGGCCAACACAGATACGCAGTATTTT.

The chain couples TRBV19 to TRBJ1-5, with D possibly being TRBD1 (5 bases). CDR1 is LNHDA and CDR2 is SQIVND in the germline V gene (reference sequence). Trimming removed 7 bases from V and 0 bases from J, with 13 bases in between. The CDR3 sequence is 15 residues long. The CDR3, as DNA: TGTGCCAGTATTGGCCCCGACAGTAGCAATCAGCCCCAGCATTTT. Its translation: CASIGPDSSNQPQHF.

This chain joins TRBV5-1 and TRBJ1-2, with a weak D call TRBD1 (5 bases). V was trimmed by 0 bases and J by 9 bases, leaving 12 bases between them. CDR1 and CDR2 (germline): SGHRS, YFSETQ. CDR3 length: 13 residues. CDR3 sequence (DNA): TGCGCCAGCAGCTTGGAGGCAGGGCTGAGCTACACCTTC. It translates to CASSLEAGLSYTF.

V usage is TRBV6-1 and J usage is TRBJ2-7; TRBD2 matches at 7 bases. Germline V gene lookup returns CDR1 MNHNS and CDR2 SASEGT. The CDR3 spans 14 residues. Trimming took 6 bases from V and 4 from J; bases not matched to a gene: 9. The CDR3 reads CASRVELALYEQYF. The CDR3 DNA sequence: TGTGCCAGCAGAGTAGAACTAGCGCTGTACGAGCAGTACTTC.

The V call is TRBV28, the J call TRBJ2-3; D not resolved. The CDR3 contains 12 residues. Germline values: CDR1 MDHEN, CDR2 SYDVKM. The ends were cut back, 6 bases at V and 1 base at J, with 5 bases in the middle. The CDR3 loop reads CASSRGTDTQYF. For the CDR3, the DNA is TGTGCCAGCAGCCGCGGCACAGATACGCAGTATTTT.

This chain joins TRBV7-9 and TRBJ1-5; no reliable D call. Trimming removed 4 bases from V and 5 bases from J, with 6 bases in between. Germline V gene lookup returns CDR1 SEHNR and CDR2 FQNEAQ (reference sequence). The CDR3 runs 12 residues. In nucleotides, the CDR3 is TGTGCCAGCAGCTCCGGAGATCAGCCCCAGCATTTT. This encodes CASSSGDQPQHF.

The rearrangement joins TRBV19 to TRBJ2-7; maybe TRBD1 (5 bases). Trimming stripped 3 bases from V and 6 bases from J, with 12 bases between. The CDR3 is made up of 13 amino acids. Germline V gene data show CDR1 as LNHDA and CDR2 as SQIVND (reference sequence). CDR3 sequence reads: CASSITGLGEQYF. The CDR3 region has the DNA TGTGCCAGTAGTATTACAGGTCTAGGCGAGCAGTACTTC.

The chain uses TRBV5-1 and TRBJ2-1; D ambiguous. The V and J ends lost 0 bases and 2 bases respectively, with 9 bases between them. The CDR3 is 15 amino acids. Germline V CDR1 and CDR2: SGHRS, YFSETQ. This CDR3 is CASSLESTPYNEQFF. CDR3 coding DNA: TGCGCCAGCAGCTTGGAGTCTACTCCCTACAATGAGCAGTTCTTC.

Only one count was recorded for this clone. This chain uses TRBV7-6 with TRBJ2-3, with 11 bases aligning to TRBD2. Losses at the gene ends were 4 bases for V and 8 bases for J; bases not matched to a gene: 11. This CDR3 is built from 16 residues. In germline, CDR1 is SGHVS, CDR2 FNYEAQ. DNA for the CDR3: TGTGCCAGCAGCTCCCCCCTAGCGGGAGGTCGGGGTACGCAGTATTTT. It translates to CASSSPLAGGRGTQYF.

This sequence joins TRBV5-4 and TRBJ2-7; 8 bases match TRBD1. After removal of 3 bases from V and 2 bases from J, the junction contained 7 bases not matched to a gene. CDR1 and CDR2 (germline): SGHNT, YYREEE (reference sequence). The CDR3 length is 15 residues. The CDR3 bases are TGTGCCAGCAGCTCCCTCGCGACAGGGGCCTACGAGCAGTACTTC. Translated, it gives CASSSLATGAYEQYF.

The V call is TRBV6-1, the J call TRBJ2-2, with D possibly TRBD2 on 6 matching bases. Between the trimmed V and J ends, which lost 2 bases and 5 bases, there was a span of 12 bases. CDR3 size: 15 residues. The germline V gene has CDR1 MNHNS and CDR2 SASEGT. CDR3 region: CASSEMTGVTGELFF. DNA of the CDR3: TGTGCCAGCAGTGAAATGACGGGAGTAACCGGGGAGCTGTTTTTT.